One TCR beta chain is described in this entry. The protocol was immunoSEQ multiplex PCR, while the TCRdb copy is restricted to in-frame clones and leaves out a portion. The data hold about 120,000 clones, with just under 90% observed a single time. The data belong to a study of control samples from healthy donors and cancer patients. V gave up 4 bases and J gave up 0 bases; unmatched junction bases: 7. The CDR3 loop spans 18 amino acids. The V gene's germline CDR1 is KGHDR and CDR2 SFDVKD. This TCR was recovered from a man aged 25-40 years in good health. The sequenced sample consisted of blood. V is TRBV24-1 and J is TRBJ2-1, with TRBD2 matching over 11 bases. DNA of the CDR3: TGTGCCACCAGTGACCCCACTAGCGGGGGTTCCTCCTACAATGAGCAGTTCTTC. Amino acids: CATSDPTSGGSSYNEQFF.